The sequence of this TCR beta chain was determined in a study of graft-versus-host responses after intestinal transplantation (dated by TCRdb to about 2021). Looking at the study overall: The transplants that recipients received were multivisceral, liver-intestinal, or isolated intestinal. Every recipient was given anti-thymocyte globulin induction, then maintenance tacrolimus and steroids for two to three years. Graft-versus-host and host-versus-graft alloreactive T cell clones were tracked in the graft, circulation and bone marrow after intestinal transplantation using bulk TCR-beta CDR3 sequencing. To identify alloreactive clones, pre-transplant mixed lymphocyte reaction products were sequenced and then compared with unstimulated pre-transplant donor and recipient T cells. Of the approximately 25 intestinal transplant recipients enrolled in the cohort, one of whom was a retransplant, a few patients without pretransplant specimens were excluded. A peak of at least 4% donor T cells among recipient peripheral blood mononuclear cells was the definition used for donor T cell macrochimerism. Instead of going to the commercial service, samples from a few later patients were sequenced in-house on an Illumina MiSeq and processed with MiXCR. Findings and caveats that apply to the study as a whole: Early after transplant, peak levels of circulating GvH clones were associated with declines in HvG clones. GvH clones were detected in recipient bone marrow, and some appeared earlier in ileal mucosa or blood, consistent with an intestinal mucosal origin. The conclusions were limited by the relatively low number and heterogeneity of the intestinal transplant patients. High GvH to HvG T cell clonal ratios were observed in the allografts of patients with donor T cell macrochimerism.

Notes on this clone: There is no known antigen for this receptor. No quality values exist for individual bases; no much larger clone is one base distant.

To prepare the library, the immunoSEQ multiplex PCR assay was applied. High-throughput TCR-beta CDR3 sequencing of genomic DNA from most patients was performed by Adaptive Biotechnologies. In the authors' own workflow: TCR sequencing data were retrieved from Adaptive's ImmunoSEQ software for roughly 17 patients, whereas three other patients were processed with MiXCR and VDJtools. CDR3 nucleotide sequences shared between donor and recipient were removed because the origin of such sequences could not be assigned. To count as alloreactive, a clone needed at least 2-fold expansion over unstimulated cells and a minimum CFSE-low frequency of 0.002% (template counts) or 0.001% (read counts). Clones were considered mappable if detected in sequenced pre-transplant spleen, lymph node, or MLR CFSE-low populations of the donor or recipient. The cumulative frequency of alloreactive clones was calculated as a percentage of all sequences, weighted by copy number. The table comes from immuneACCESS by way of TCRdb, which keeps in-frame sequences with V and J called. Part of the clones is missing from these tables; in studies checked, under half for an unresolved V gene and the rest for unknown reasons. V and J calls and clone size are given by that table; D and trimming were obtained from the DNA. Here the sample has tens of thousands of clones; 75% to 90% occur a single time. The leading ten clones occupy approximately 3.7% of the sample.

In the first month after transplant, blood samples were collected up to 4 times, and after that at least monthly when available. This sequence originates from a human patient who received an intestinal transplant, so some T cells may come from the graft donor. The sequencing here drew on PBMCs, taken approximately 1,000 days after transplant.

The DNA sequence follows: TGTGCCAGCAGCCTCAACTCTCTAGGGGGCTATGGCTACACCTTC. Translation gives CASSLNSLGGYGYTF. The sequence is built from TRBV11-2 and TRBJ1-2; matching of 6 bases hints at TRBD1 as the D gene. Inclusive of the bounding cysteine and phenylalanine, the CDR3 is 15 residues long. Only CDR3 DNA is held: 45 bases, read in frame from base 1. CDR1 and CDR2, per the germline V gene, are SGHAT and FQNNGV. V drops 5 bases and J drops 4 bases, leaving 17 bases in between.